This TCR beta chain was recovered during a study of blood T cell repertoires in COVID-19. Study-level information: Samples came from the United States, Italy and Spain, spanning acute and convalescent COVID-19. PBMCs, B-cell-depleted T cells, or T cells were the source of the cDNA or gDNA that made up the material.

As handled by the study authors: By means of reference gene primer amplification, nucleated cell counts were estimated. Only in-frame clones appear in the TCRdb table, and some are missing; sequencing was by immunoSEQ multiplex PCR. V and J calls and clone size are given by that table; D and trimming were obtained from the DNA. This sample has over 85,000 clones; 85% to 90% occur once, and the top ten carry approximately 15%. The CDR3 has 15 residues. Germline V gene lookup returns CDR1 MGHRA and CDR2 YSYEKL. The J segment lost 2 bases and the V segment lost 3 bases, leaving 7 bases of the junction unmatched.

The chain uses TRBV4-1 and TRBJ2-7; TRBD1 aligns across 7 bases. The sample was peripheral blood. The sequence derives from a human donor in a cohort sampled during active COVID-19. The CDR3 protein is CASSHRDSFTYEQYF. In DNA form, the CDR3 reads TGCGCCAGCAGCCACCGGGACAGTTTTACCTACGAGCAGTACTTC.